These 15 T cell receptor beta chains originate from one sample sequenced in a study of CD8 T cells in ankylosing spondylitis. TCRdb re-analysed the 5' RACE reads in MiXCR, keeping a single row per CDR3 protein. The sample has roughly 700,000 distinct CDR3 sequences, around 17% seen once; the top ten hold roughly a fifth. Notes on the study in general: It appeared that ankylosing spondylitis blood was characterized by a TCR beta motif of about eight highly homologous variants.

For these TCRs, the target antigens are not known. Specimen: blood, either unsorted or a sorted T cell fraction (not recorded which). These receptors originate from a male donor with ankylosing spondylitis.

The chain uses TRBV21-1 and TRBJ2-3; whether TRBD1, the table's D call, matches the DNA was not checked. TRBV21-1 is termed a pseudogene. CDR3 length: 14 amino acids. CDR3 nucleotides: TGTGCCAGCAGTCGGGACAGGGGTTCGGATACGCAGTATTTT. It translates to CASSRDRGSDTQYF.

The chain uses TRBV25-1 and TRBJ2-7; D is uncertain. The CDR3 sequence is 13 residues long. V shed 3 bases and J shed 4 bases, with 10 bases lying between them. Looked up from germline, CDR1 is MGHDK and CDR2 is SYGVNS. As DNA, the CDR3 is TGTGCCAGCAGTGACCTTGTGGGTTACGAGCAGTACTTC. Encoded protein: CASSDLVGYEQYF.

The chain couples TRBV29-1 to TRBJ2-7, with 7 positions matching TRBD1. Looked up from germline, CDR1 is SQVTM and CDR2 is ANQGSEA. This CDR3 is built from 11 residues. Trimming removed 7 bases from V and 11 bases from J; junction bases left unmatched: 11. CDR3 loop: CSGTGQEFEYF. CDR3 DNA sequence: TGCAGCGGCACCGGACAGGAGTTTGAGTACTTC.

This clonotype was seen more than once but under ten times. The chain couples TRBV7-3 to TRBJ2-2, with 9 bases identical to TRBD1. The ends lost 3 bases at V and 2 bases at J; junction bases unmatched: 1. Germline V gene data show CDR1 as SGHTA and CDR2 as FQGTGA. The CDR3 covers 15 residues. CDR3 loop: CASSFTGGNTGELFF. In DNA, the CDR3 is TGTGCCAGCAGCTTTACAGGGGGCAACACCGGGGAGCTGTTTTTT.

The V gene is TRBV7-9, the J gene TRBJ2-5; D may be TRBD1 (5 bases). Trimming removed 4 bases at V and 2 bases at J, with 14 bases between. This CDR3 has 15 amino acids. CDR1 is SEHNR and CDR2 is FQNEAQ in the germline V gene (reference sequence). The CDR3 reads CASSWARGTQETQYF. The CDR3 nucleotides are TGTGCCAGCAGCTGGGCAAGGGGCACTCAAGAGACCCAGTACTTC.

This clonotype came up a few times. The chain has TRBV5-1 and TRBJ2-3, with 8 nucleotides matching TRBD2. CDR1 SGHRS and CDR2 YFSETQ come from the germline V gene. The V gene end was trimmed by 3 bases and the J gene end by 1 base; junction bases not matched to a gene: 10. The CDR3 consists of 17 residues. The CDR3 DNA follows: TGCGCCAGCAGCTCCCCGGCTAGCGGGCAGGGCACAGATACGCAGTATTTT. Its translation is CASSSPASGQGTDTQYF. The whole variable domain, remainder taken from reference TRBV5-1 and TRBJ2-3, is KAGVTQTPRYLIKTRGQQVTLSCSPISGHRSVSWYQQTPGQGLQFLFEYFSETQRNKGNFPGRFSGRQFSNSRSEMNVSTLELGDSALYLCASSSPASGQGTDTQYFGPGTRLTVL.

In its sample, this clonotype was seen a few times. The chain recombines TRBV20-1 with TRBJ2-3, with D possibly being TRBD2 (6 bases). Germline V lookup: CDR1 DFQATT, CDR2 SNEGSKA (reference sequence). This CDR3 is built from 15 residues. Trimming stripped 5 bases from V and 0 bases from J, with 15 bases between. CDR3 residues: CSAPRGGDSTDTQYF. CDR3 nucleotide sequence: TGCAGTGCTCCCCGGGGCGGGGATAGCACAGATACGCAGTATTTT.

The chain recombines TRBV21-1 with TRBJ2-7. TRBV21-1 is classified as a pseudogene. The CDR3 contains 15 residues. The CDR3: CASSKADRNSYEQYF. CDR3 sequence (DNA): TGTGCCAGCAGCAAAGCGGACAGGAACTCCTACGAGCAGTACTTC.

Many counts were recorded for this clonotype. The chain employs TRBV7-7 and TRBJ2-3; maybe TRBD2 (7 bases). Per germline, CDR1 SSHAT and CDR2 FNYEAQ (reference sequence). The CDR3 has 15 residues. V lost 6 bases and J lost 0, with 13 bases in between. The CDR3 DNA follows: TGTGCCAGCAGTTTGGGGGGGGCTAGCACAGATACGCAGTATTTT. It is translated as CASSLGGASTDTQYF.

This chain uses TRBV7-2 with TRBJ1-1, with a weak D call TRBD1 (5 bases). The V end lost 1 base, the J end lost 8 bases, and 8 bases lay between the germline ends. Germline V gene data show CDR1 as SGHTA and CDR2 as FQGNSA. This CDR3 contains 12 residues. This CDR3 reads CASSLVQGEAFF. The CDR3, as DNA: TGTGCCAGCAGCTTAGTGCAGGGAGAAGCTTTCTTT.

V and J are TRBV7-9 and TRBJ1-4, with D maybe TRBD1 (5 bases). Trimming left V 5 bases short and J 11 bases short, with 15 bases between. From germline, CDR1 is SEHNR and CDR2 FQNEAQ (reference sequence). The CDR3 length is 13 residues. DNA of the CDR3: TGTGCCAGCAGCGTCACGGGGGTCCGGAAACTGTTTTTT. It specifies CASSVTGVRKLFF. The full variable domain, rest sourced from reference TRBV7-9 and TRBJ1-4, is DTGVSQNPRHKITKRGQNVTFRCDPISEHNRLYWYRQTLGQGPEFLTYFQNEAQLEKSRLLSDRFSAERPKGSFSTLEIQRTEQGDSAMYLCASSVTGVRKLFFGSGTQLSVL.

V usage is TRBV7-9 and J usage is TRBJ2-5, with TRBD2 matching over 14 bases. The V gene end was trimmed by 9 bases and the J gene end by 2 bases; junction bases not matched to a gene: 11. This CDR3 has 17 residues. The V gene's germline CDR1 is SEHNR and CDR2 FQNEAQ (reference sequence). The CDR3 region is CASSPGLAGGRQETQYF. The CDR3 nucleotides are TGTGCCAGTAGCCCCGGACTAGCGGGGGGCCGACAAGAGACCCAGTACTTC.

This clonotype appeared a few times. The chain recombines TRBV6-1 with TRBJ2-6, with 15 bases that match TRBD2. CDR3 length: 19 amino acids. V was pared by 6 bases and J by 2 bases, with 8 bases of the junction left unmatched. CDR1 and CDR2 (germline): MNHNS, SASEGT. CDR3 nucleotide sequence: TGTGCCAGCAGCCCCGGACTAGCGGGAGGGCCTACTGGGGCCAACGTCCTGACTTTC. It specifies CASSPGLAGGPTGANVLTF.

This clonotype has a handful of counts. The V gene is TRBV18, the J gene TRBJ1-2; D is perhaps TRBD1 (6 bases). CDR3 length equals 16 residues. Trimming removed 3 bases from V and 4 bases from J, with 18 bases in between. Germline CDR1 is KGHSH and CDR2 is LQKENI. The CDR3 DNA is TGTGCCAGCTCACCTCAGGCCAGGGGCGAAGGCTATGGCTACACCTTC. Protein: CASSPQARGEGYGYTF.

The gene calls are TRBV7-9 and TRBJ1-3; no reliable D call. Germline V CDR1 and CDR2: SEHNR, FQNEAQ (reference sequence). V lost 10 bases, J lost 2 bases, and 9 bases lay in between. The CDR3 has 12 amino acids. As DNA, the CDR3 is TGTGCCATCGGGCCAACTGGAAACACCATATATTTT. It codes for CAIGPTGNTIYF. The full variable domain, completed using reference TRBV7-9 and TRBJ1-3, is DTGVSQNPRHKITKRGQNVTFRCDPISEHNRLYWYRQTLGQGPEFLTYFQNEAQLEKSRLLSDRFSAERPKGSFSTLEIQRTEQGDSAMYLCAIGPTGNTIYFGEGSWLTVV.